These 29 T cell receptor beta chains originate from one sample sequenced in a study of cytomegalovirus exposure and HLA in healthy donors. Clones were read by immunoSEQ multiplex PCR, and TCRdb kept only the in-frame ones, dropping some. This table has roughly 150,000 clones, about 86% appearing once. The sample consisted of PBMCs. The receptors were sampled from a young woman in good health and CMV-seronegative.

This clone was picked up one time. The chain's CDR3 is CASSLALPGGTDTQYF. Here the CDR3 DNA reads TGTGCCAGCAGCTTGGCGCTGCCAGGGGGCACAGATACGCAGTATTTT. The rearrangement joins TRBV5-5 to TRBJ2-3; weak D call: TRBD1 (6 bases). CDR3 length: 16 residues. Germline values: CDR1 SGHKS, CDR2 YYEKEE (reference sequence). With 0 bases removed from V and 1 base from J, the gap between germline ends came to 12 bases.

The CDR3 loop reads CASSYSLSSGYTF. The CDR3 nucleotides read TGTGCCAGCAGTTACTCGCTATCTTCGGGCTACACCTTC. This chain links TRBV6-5 with TRBJ1-2; D is undetermined. Trimming left V 0 bases short and J 8 bases short, with 10 bases between. The CDR3 length is 13 residues. Germline CDR1 is MNHEY and CDR2 is SVGAGI.

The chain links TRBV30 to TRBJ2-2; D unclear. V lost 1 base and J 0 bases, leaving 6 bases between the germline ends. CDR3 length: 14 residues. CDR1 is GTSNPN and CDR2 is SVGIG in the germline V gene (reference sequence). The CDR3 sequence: CAWSGTANTGELFF. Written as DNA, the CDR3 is TGTGCCTGGAGTGGTACGGCGAACACCGGGGAGCTGTTTTTT.

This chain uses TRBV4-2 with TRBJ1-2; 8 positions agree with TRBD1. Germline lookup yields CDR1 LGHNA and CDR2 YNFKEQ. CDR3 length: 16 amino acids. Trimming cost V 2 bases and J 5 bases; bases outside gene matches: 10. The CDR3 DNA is TGTGCCAGCAGCCAACCCGATTTGGGACAGGCGTATGGCTACACCTTC. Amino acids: CASSQPDLGQAYGYTF.

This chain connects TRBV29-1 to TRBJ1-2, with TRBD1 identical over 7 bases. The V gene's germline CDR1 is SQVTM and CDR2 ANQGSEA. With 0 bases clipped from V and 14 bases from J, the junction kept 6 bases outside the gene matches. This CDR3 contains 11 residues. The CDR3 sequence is CSVEDQVRGTF. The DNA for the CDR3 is TGCAGCGTTGAAGATCAGGTCAGGGGGACCTTC.

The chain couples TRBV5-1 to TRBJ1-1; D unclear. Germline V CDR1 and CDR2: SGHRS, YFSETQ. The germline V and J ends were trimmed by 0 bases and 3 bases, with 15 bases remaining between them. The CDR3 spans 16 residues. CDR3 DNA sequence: TGCGCCAGCAGCTTGGACGCGGGGAGGGTGGACACTGAAGCTTTCTTT. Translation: CASSLDAGRVDTEAFF.

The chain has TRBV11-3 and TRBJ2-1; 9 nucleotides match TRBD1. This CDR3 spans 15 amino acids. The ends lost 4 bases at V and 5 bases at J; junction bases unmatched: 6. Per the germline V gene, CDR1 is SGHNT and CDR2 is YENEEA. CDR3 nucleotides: TGTGCCAGCAGCTCTCTGACAGGGGGAAACAATGAGCAGTTCTTC. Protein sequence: CASSSLTGGNNEQFF.

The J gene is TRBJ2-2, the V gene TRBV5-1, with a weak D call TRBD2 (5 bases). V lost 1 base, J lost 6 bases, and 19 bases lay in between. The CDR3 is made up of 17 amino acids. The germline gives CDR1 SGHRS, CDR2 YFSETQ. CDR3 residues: CASSLRTTGSEAGELFF. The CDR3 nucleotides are TGCGCCAGCAGCTTGCGAACGACGGGATCCGAGGCCGGGGAGCTGTTTTTT.

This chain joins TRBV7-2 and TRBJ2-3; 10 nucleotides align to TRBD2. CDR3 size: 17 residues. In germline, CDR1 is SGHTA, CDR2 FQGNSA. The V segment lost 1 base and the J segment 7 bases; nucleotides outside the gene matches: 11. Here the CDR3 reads CASSLGGLALGKNTQYF. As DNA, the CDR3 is TGTGCCAGCAGCTTAGGGGGACTAGCGCTTGGGAAGAATACGCAGTATTTT.

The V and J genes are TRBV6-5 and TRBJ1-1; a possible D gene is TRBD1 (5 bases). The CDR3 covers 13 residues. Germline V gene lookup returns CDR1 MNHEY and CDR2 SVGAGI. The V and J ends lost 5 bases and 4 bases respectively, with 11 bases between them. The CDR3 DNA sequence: TGTGCCAGCAGTCAGGGTGTGAGCACTGAAGCTTTCTTT. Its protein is CASSQGVSTEAFF.

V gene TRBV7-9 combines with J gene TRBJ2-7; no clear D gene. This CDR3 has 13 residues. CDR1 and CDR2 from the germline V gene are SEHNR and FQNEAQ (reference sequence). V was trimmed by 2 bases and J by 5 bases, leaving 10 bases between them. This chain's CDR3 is CASSLRSRHEQYF. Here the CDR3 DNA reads TGTGCCAGCAGCTTAAGGTCCAGGCACGAGCAGTACTTC.

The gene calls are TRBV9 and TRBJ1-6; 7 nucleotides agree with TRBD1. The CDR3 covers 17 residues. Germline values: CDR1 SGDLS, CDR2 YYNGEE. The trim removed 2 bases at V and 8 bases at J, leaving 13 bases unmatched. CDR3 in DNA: TGTGCCAGCAGCGTCTCGACAGGGACCCGAAGGGATTCACCCCTCCACTTT. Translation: CASSVSTGTRRDSPLHF.

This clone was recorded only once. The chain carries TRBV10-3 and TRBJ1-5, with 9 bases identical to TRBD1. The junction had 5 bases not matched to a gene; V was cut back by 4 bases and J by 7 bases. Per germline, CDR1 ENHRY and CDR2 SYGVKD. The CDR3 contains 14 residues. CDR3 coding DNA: TGTGCCATCAGTGGGGACAGGGACGGGCAGCCCCAGCATTTT. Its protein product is CAISGDRDGQPQHF.

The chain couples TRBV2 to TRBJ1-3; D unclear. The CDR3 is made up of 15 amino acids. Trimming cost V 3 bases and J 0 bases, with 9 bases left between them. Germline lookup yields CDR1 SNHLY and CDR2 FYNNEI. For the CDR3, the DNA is TGTGCCAGCAGTGATGGCATCAGCTCTGGAAACACCATATATTTT. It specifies CASSDGISSGNTIYF.

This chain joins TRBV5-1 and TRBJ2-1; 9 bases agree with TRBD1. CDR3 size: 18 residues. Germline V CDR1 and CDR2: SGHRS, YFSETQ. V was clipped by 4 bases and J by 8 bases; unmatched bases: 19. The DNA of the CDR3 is TGCGCCAGCAGCCCCCGGCCATCCGGGACAGGGTTCGTCGATGAGCAGTTCTTC. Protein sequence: CASSPRPSGTGFVDEQFF.

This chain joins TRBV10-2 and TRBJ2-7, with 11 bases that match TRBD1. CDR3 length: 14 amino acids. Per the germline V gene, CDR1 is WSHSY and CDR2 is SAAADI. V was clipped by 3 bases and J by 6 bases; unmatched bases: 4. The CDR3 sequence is CASSDGTGGGEQYF. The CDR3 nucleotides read TGCGCCAGCAGTGATGGGACAGGGGGTGGCGAGCAGTACTTC.

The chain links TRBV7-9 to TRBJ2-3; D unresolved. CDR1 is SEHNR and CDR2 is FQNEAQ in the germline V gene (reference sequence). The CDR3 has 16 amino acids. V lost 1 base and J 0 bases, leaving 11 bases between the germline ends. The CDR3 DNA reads TGTGCCAGCAGCTTAGTAGGAGCGTTTAGCACAGATACGCAGTATTTT. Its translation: CASSLVGAFSTDTQYF.

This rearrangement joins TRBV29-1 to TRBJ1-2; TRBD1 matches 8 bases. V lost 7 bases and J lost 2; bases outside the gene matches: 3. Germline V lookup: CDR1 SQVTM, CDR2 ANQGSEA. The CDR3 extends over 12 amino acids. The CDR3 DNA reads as TGCAGCGCTGGACAGGGCAACTATGGCTACACCTTC. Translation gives CSAGQGNYGYTF.

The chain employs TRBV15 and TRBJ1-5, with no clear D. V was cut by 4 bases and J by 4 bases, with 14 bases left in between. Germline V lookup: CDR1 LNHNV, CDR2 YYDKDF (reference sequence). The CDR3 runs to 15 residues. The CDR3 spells CATSKEQMSNQPQHF. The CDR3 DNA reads TGTGCCACCAGCAAAGAACAGATGTCGAATCAGCCCCAGCATTTT.

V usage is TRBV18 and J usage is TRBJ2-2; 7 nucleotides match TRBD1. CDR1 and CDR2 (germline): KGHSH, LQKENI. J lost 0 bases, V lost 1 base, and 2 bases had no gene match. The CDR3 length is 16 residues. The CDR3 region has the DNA TGTGCCAGCTCACCACTAACAGGGGCGAACACCGGGGAGCTGTTTTTT. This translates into CASSPLTGANTGELFF.

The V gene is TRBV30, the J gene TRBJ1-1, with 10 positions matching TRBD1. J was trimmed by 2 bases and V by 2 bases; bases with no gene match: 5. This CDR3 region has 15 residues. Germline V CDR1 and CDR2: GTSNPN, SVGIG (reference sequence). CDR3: CAWSRGQGFNTEAFF. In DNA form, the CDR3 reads TGTGCCTGGAGTCGGGGACAGGGGTTTAACACTGAAGCTTTCTTT.

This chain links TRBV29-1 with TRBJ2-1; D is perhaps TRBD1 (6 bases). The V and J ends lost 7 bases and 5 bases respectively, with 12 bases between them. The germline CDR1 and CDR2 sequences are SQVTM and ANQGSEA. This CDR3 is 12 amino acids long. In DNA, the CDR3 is TGCAGCGCCGAAGGACAGAACAATGAGCAGTTCTTC. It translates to CSAEGQNNEQFF.

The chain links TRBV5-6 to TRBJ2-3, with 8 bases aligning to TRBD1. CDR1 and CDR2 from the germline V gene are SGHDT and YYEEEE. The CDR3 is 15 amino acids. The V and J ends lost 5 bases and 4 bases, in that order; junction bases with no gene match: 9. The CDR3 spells CASRSPQGAADTQYF. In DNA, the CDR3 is TGTGCCAGCAGGTCACCCCAGGGGGCGGCAGATACGCAGTATTTT.

The CDR3 region has the DNA TGTGCCAGCAGCGTAGCCCCAAGCGCCCGGGCTAGCGGGAAGGAGACCCAGTACTTC. Protein sequence: CASSVAPSARASGKETQYF. V and J are TRBV9 and TRBJ2-5; 9 bases match TRBD2. J was trimmed by 5 bases and V by 0 bases; bases with no gene match: 17. Germline V CDR1 and CDR2: SGDLS, YYNGEE. This CDR3 region has 19 residues.

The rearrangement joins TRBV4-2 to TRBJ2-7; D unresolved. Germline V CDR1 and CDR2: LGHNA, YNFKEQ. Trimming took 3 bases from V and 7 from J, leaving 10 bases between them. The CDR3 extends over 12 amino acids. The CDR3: CASSQGSEEQYF. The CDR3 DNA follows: TGTGCCAGCAGCCAGGGCTCGGAAGAGCAGTACTTC.

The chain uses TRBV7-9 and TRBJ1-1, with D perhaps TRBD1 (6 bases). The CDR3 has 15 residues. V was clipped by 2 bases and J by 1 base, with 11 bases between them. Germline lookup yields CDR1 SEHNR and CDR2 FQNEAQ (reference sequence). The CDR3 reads CASSLSGTRNTEAFF. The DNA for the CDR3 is TGTGCCAGCAGCTTAAGTGGGACAAGGAACACTGAAGCTTTCTTT.

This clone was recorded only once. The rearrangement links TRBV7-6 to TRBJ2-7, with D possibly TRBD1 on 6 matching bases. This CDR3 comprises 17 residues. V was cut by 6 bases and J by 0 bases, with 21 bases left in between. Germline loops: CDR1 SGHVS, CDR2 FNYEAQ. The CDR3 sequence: CASSLSLRTVTSYEQYF. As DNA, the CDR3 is TGTGCCAGCAGTTTATCCTTAAGGACAGTCACCTCCTACGAGCAGTACTTC. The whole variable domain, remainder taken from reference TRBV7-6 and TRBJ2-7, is GAGVSQSPRYKVTKRGQDVALRCDPISGHVSLYWYRQALGQGPEFLTYFNYEAQQDKSGLPNDRFSAERPEGSISTLTIQRTEQRDSAMYRCASSLSLRTVTSYEQYFGPGTRLTVT.

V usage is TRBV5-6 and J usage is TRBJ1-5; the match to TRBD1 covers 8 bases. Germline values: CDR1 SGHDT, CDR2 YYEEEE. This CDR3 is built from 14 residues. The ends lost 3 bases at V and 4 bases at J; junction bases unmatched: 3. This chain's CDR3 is CASSWGTGNQPQHF. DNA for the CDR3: TGTGCCAGCAGCTGGGGGACAGGAAATCAGCCCCAGCATTTT.

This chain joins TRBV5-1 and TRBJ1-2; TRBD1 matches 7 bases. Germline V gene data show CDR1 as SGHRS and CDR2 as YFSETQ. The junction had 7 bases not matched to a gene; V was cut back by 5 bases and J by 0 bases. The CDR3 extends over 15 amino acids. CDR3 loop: CASSNAGQPNYGYTF. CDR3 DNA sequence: TGCGCCAGCAGTAACGCGGGACAGCCTAACTATGGCTACACCTTC.